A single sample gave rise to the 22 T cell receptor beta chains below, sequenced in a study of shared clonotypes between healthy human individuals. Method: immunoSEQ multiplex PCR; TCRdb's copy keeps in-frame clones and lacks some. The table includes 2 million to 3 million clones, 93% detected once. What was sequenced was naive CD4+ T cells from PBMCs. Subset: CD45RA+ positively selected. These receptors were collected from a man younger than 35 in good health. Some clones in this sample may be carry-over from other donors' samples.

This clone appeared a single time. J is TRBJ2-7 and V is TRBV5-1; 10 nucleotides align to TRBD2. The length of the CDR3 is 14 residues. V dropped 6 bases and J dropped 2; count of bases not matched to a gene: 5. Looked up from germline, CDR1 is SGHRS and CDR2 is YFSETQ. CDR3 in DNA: TGCGCCAGCACTTCAAGCGGGAGGGCCTACGAGCAGTACTTC. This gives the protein CASTSSGRAYEQYF.

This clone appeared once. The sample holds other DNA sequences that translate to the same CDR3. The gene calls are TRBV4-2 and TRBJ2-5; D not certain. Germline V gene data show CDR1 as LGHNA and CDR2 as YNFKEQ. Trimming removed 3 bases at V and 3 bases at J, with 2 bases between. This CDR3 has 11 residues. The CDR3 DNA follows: TGTGCCAGCAGCCAGGAAGAGACCCAGTACTTC. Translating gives CASSQEETQYF.

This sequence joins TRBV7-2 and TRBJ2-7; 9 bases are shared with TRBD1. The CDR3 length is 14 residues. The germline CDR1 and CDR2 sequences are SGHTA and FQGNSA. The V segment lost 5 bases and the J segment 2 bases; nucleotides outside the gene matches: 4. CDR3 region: CASSADRGTYEQYF. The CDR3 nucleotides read TGTGCCAGCAGCGCGGACAGGGGCACCTACGAGCAGTACTTC.

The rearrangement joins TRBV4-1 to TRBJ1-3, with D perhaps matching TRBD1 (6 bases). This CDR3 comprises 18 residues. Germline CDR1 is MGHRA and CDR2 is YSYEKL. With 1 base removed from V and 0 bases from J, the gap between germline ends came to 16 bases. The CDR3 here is CASSQVGAPLSSGNTIYF. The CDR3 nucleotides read TGCGCCAGCAGCCAAGTGGGGGCACCTTTGAGCTCTGGAAACACCATATATTTT.

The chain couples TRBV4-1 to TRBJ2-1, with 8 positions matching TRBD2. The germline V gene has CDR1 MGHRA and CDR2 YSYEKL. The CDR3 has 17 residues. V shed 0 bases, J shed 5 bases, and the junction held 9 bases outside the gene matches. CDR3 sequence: CASSQERASGLDNEQFF. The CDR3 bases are TGCGCCAGCAGCCAAGAGAGGGCTAGCGGGTTGGACAATGAGCAGTTCTTC.

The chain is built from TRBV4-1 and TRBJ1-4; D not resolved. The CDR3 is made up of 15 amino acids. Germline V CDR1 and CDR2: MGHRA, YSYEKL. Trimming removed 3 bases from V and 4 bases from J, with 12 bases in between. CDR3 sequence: CASSHVQAGNEKLFF. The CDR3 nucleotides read TGCGCCAGCAGCCACGTTCAGGCCGGTAATGAAAAACTGTTTTTT.

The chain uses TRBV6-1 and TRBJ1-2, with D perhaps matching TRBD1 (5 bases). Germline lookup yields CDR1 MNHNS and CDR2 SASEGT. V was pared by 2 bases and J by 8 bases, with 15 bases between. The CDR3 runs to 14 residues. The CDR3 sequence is CASSESPGRGGYTF. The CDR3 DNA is TGTGCCAGCAGTGAATCCCCGGGGAGGGGCGGCTACACCTTC.

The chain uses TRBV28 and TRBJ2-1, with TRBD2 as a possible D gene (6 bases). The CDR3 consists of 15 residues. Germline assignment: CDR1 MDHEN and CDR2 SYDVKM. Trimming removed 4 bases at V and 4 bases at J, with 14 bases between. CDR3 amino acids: CASSSVAGPYNEQFF. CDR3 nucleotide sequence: TGTGCCAGCAGTTCGGTGGCGGGGCCATACAATGAGCAGTTCTTC. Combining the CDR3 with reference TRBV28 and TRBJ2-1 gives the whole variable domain DVKVTQSSRYLVKRTGEKVFLECVQDMDHENMFWYRQDPGLGLRLIYFSYDVKMKEKGDIPEGYSVSREKKERFSLILESASTNQTSMYLCASSSVAGPYNEQFFGPGTRLTVL.

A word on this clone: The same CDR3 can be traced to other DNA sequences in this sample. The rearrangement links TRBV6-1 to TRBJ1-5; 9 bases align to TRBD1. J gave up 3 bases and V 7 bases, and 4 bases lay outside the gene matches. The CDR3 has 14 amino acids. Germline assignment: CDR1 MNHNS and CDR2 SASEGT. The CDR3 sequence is CASIRDRDNQPQHF. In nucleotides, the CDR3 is TGTGCCAGCATCCGGGACAGGGACAATCAGCCCCAGCATTTT.

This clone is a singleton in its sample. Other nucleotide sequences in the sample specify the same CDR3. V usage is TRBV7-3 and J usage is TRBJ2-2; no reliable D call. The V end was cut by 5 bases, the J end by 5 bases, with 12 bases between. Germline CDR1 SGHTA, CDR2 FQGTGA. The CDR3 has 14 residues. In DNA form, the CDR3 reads TGTGCCAGCAGCCTACGGCCCGGGACCGGGGAGCTGTTTTTT. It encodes CASSLRPGTGELFF.

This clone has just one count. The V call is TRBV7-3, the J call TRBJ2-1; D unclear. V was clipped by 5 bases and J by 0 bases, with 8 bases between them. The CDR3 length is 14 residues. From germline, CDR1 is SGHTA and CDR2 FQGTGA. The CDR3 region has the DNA TGTGCCAGCAGCCCCGGCAGCTCCTACAATGAGCAGTTCTTC. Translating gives CASSPGSSYNEQFF.

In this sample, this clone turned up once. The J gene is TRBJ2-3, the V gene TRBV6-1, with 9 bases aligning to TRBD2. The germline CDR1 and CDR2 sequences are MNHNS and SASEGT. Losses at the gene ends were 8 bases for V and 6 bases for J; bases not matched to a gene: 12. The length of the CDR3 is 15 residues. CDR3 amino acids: CASLAAGGGWDTQYF. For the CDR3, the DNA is TGTGCCAGCCTGGCGGCGGGAGGGGGATGGGATACGCAGTATTTT.

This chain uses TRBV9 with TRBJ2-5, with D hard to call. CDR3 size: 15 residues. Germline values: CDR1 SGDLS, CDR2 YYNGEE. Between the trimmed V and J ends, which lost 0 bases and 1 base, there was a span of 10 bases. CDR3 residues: CASSVAGSFQETQYF. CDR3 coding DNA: TGTGCCAGCAGCGTAGCGGGTAGTTTCCAAGAGACCCAGTACTTC.

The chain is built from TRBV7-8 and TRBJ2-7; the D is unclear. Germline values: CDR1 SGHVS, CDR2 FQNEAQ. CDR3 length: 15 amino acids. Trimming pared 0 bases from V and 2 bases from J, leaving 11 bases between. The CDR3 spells CASSLAWVGTYEQYF. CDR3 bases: TGTGCCAGCAGCTTAGCGTGGGTAGGGACCTACGAGCAGTACTTC.

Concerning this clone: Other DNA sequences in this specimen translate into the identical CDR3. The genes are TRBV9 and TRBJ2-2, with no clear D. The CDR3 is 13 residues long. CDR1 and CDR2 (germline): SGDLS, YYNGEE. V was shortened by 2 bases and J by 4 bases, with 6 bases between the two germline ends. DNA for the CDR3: TGTGCCAGCAGCGTCGTCGGCACCGGGGAGCTGTTTTTT. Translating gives CASSVVGTGELFF.

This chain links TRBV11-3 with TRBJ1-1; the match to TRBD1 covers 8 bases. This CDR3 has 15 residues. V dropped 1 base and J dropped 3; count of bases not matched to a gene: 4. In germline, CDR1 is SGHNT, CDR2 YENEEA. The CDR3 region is CASSLGSGGDTEAFF. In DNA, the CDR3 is TGTGCCAGCAGCTTAGGTTCAGGGGGCGACACTGAAGCTTTCTTT. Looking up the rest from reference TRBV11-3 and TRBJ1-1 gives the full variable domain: EAGVVQSPRYKIIEKKQPVAFWCNPISGHNTLYWYLQNLGQGPELLIRYENEEAVDDSQLPKDRFSAERLKGVDSTLKIQPAELGDSAVYLCASSLGSGGDTEAFFGQGTRLTVV.

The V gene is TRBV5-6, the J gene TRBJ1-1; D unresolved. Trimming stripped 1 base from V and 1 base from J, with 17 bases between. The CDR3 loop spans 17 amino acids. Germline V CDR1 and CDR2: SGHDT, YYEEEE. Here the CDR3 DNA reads TGTGCCAGCAGCTTGCGCTGGGGTGAGGAGCCGAACACTGAAGCTTTCTTT. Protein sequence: CASSLRWGEEPNTEAFF. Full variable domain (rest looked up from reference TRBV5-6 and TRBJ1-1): DAGVTQSPTHLIKTRGQQVTLRCSPKSGHDTVSWYQQALGQGPQFIFQYYEEEERQRGNFPDRFSGHQFPNYSSELNVNALLLGDSALYLCASSLRWGEEPNTEAFFGQGTRLTVV.

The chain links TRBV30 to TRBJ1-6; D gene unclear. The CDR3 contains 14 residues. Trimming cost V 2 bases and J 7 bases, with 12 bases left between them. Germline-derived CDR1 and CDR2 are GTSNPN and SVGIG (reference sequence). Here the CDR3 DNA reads TGTGCCTGGAGTAGCTCGAGGAGCAATTCACCCCTCCACTTT. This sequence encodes CAWSSSRSNSPLHF.

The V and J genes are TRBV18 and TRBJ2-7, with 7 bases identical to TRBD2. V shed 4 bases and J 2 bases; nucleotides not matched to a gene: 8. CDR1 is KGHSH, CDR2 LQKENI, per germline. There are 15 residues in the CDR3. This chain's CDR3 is CASSLVPGGTYEQYF. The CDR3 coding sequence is TGTGCCAGCTCACTGGTGCCGGGAGGCACCTACGAGCAGTACTTC.

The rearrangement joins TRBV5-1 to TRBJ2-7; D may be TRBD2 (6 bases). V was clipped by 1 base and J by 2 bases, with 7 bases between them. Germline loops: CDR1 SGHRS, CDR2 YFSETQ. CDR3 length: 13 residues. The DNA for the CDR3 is TGCGCCAGCAGCTTGTTAGCGGCCTACGAGCAGTACTTC. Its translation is CASSLLAAYEQYF.

This chain's CDR3 is CAASPTALAKNIQYF. CDR3 sequence (DNA): TGTGCCGCCAGCCCGACGGCATTAGCCAAAAACATTCAGTACTTC. The rearrangement joins TRBV28 to TRBJ2-4; the D is unclear. Per the germline V gene, CDR1 is MDHEN and CDR2 is SYDVKM. Trimming shortened V by 11 bases and J by 0 bases, and 17 bases separated the two germline ends. The CDR3 runs 15 residues. The full variable domain, in which reference TRBV28 and TRBJ2-4 provide the parts outside the CDR3, is DVKVTQSSRYLVKRTGEKVFLECVQDMDHENMFWYRQDPGLGLRLIYFSYDVKMKEKGDIPEGYSVSREKKERFSLILESASTNQTSMYLCAASPTALAKNIQYFGAGTRLSVL.

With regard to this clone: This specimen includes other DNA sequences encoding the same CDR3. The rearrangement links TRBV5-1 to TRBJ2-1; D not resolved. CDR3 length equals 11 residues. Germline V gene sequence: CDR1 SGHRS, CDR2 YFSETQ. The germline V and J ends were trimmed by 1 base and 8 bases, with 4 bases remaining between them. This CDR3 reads CASSLSDEQFF. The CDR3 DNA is TGCGCCAGCAGCTTGTCGGATGAGCAGTTCTTC.